These 8 T cell receptor beta chains came from one sample sequenced in a study of CD8 T cells in Susac syndrome. RNA in amounts of about 0.45 to 1 ug was reverse transcribed with random hexamers. MiXCR was run by TCRdb on the immunoSEQ multiplex PCR reads, yielding one entry per CDR3 protein. The sample yields under 90,000 distinct CDR3 sequences, around 93% seen once. The sample comprised CD8+ T cells from PBMCs. The receptors derive from a human donor with Susac syndrome.

This chain connects TRBV7-9 to TRBJ2-4; D is unresolved. From germline, CDR1 is SEHNR and CDR2 FQNEAQ (reference sequence). Deletions cut 0 bases from V and 1 base from J, with 7 bases between. The CDR3 totals 15 residues. CDR3 nucleotide sequence: TGTGCCAGCAGCTTAGCGCAAGTGGCCAAAAACATTCAGTACTTC. The encoded protein is CASSLAQVAKNIQYF.

This chain connects TRBV30 to TRBJ2-2, with 9 nucleotides matching TRBD2. This CDR3 spans 17 amino acids. Trimming removed 1 base from V and 5 bases from J; junction bases left unmatched: 11. Germline V gives CDR1 GTSNPN, CDR2 SVGIG (reference sequence). CDR3 DNA: TGTGCCTGGAGTGGGGGATTAGCGGGAGTGAGGACCGGGGAGCTGTTTTTT. Its protein is CAWSGGLAGVRTGELFF.

In this sample, this clonotype turned up once. The rearrangement joins TRBV29-1 to TRBJ2-7; possible D gene TRBD1, 5 bases. Germline lookup yields CDR1 SQVTM and CDR2 ANQGSEA. The CDR3 is made up of 13 amino acids. Trimming cost V 0 bases and J 2 bases, with 8 bases left between them. The CDR3 here is CSVEDTGTYEQYF. DNA for the CDR3: TGCAGCGTTGAAGATACAGGAACCTACGAGCAGTACTTC.

The V call is TRBV12-3 or TRBV12-4, the J call TRBJ2-1; 8 bases map to TRBD2. The V segment lost 4 bases and the J segment 6 bases; nucleotides outside the gene matches: 2. The CDR3 is 13 residues long. The CDR3 DNA sequence: TGTGCCAGCAGTTGGACTAGCCCCAATGAGCAGTTCTTC. Residues: CASSWTSPNEQFF.

V and J are TRBV19 and TRBJ1-1; D not resolved. CDR1 and CDR2 (germline): LNHDA, SQIVND (reference sequence). V lost 5 bases to trimming and J lost 8 bases, with 9 bases between them. The CDR3 has 11 amino acids. Written as DNA, the CDR3 is TGTGCCAGTAGTTGGACTCGGGAAGCTTTCTTT. As protein: CASSWTREAFF.

CDR3 in amino acids: CASSEIGGATGELFF. Here the CDR3 DNA reads TGCGCCAGCAGCGAGATAGGGGGGGCTACCGGGGAGCTGTTTTTT. The chain combines TRBV4-3 with TRBJ2-2; D may be TRBD2 (7 bases). V was trimmed by 5 bases and J by 5 bases, leaving 15 bases between them. The CDR3 is made up of 15 amino acids. Germline V lookup: CDR1 LGHNA, CDR2 YSLEER.

V usage is TRBV4-1 and J usage is TRBJ1-2; D remains unclear. V dropped 1 base and J dropped 0 bases, with 6 bases sitting between them. CDR1 is MGHRA and CDR2 is YSYEKL in the germline V gene. CDR3 length equals 14 residues. CDR3 residues: CASSQVGTNYGYTF. CDR3 bases: TGCGCCAGCAGCCAAGTGGGAACTAACTATGGCTACACCTTC.

This chain links TRBV6-5 with TRBJ2-7; D call uncertain. V lost 2 bases and J 5 bases, leaving 13 bases between the germline ends. Looked up from germline, CDR1 is MNHEY and CDR2 is SVGAGI. There are 14 residues in the CDR3. CDR3: CASSYGQASNEQYF. The CDR3 nucleotides read TGTGCCAGCAGTTACGGGCAGGCGTCCAACGAGCAGTACTTC.